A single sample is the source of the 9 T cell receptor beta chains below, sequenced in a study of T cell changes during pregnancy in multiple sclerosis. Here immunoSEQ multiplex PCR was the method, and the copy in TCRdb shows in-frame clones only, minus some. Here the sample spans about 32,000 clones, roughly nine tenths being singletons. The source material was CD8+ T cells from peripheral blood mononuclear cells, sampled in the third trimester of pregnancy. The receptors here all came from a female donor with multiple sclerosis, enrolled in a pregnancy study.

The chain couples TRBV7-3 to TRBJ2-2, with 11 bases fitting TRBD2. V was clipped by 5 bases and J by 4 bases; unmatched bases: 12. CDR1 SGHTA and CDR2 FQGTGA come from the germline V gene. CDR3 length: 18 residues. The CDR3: CASSPRLAGNSGTGELFF. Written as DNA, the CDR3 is TGTGCCAGCAGCCCCCGACTAGCGGGAAATTCTGGCACCGGGGAGCTGTTTTTT.

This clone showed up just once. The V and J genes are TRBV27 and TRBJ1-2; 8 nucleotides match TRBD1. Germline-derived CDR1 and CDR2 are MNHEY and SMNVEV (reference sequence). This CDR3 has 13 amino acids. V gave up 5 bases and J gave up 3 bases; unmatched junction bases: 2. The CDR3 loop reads CASSGQGDYGYTF. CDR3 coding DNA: TGTGCCAGCAGTGGACAGGGAGACTATGGCTACACCTTC.

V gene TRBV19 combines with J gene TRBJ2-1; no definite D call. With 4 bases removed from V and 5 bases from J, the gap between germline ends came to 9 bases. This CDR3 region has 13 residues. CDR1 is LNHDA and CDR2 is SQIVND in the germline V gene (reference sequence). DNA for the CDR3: TGTGCCAGTAGTACCAAACTGGACAATGAGCAGTTCTTC. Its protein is CASSTKLDNEQFF.

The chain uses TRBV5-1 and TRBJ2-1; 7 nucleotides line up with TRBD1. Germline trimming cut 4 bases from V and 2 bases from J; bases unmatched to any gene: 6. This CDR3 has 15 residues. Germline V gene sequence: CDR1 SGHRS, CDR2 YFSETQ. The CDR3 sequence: CASSLDRSTYNEQFF. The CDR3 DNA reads TGCGCCAGCAGCCTGGACAGGTCGACCTACAATGAGCAGTTCTTC.

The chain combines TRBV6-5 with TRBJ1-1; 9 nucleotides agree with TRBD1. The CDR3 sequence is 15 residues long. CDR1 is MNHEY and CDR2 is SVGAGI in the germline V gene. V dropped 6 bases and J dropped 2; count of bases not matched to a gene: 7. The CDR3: CASSLQGAGNTEAFF. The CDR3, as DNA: TGTGCCAGCAGCTTACAGGGGGCGGGAAACACTGAAGCTTTCTTT.

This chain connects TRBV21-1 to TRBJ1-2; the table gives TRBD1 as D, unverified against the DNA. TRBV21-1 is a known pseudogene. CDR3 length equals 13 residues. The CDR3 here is CASSNPVNYGYTF. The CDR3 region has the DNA TGTGCCAGCAGCAACCCAGTAAACTATGGCTACACCTTC.

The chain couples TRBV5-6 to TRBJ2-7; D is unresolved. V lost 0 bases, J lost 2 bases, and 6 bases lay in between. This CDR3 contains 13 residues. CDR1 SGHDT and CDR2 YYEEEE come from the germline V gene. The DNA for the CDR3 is TGTGCCAGCAGCTTGGGCAGCGCCTACGAGCAGTACTTC. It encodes CASSLGSAYEQYF.

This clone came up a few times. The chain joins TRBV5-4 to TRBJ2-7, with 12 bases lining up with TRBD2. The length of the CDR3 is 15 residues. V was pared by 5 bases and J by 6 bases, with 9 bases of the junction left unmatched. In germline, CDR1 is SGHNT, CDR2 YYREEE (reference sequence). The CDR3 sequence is CASSYLAGGSSEQYF. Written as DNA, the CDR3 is TGTGCCAGCAGTTACCTAGCGGGGGGGAGCAGCGAGCAGTACTTC.

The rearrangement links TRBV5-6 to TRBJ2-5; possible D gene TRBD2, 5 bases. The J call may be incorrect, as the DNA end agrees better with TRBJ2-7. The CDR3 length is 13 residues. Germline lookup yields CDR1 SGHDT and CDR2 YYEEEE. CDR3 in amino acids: CASSRGGLSEQYF. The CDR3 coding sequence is TGTGCCAGCAGCCGGGGTGGCTTATCCGAGCAGTACTTC.